Each of the 14 T cell receptor beta chains below was sequenced from the same sample in a study of T cell responses to AZD1222 COVID-19 vaccine. Libraries were prepared by immunoSEQ multiplex PCR; TCRdb keeps only in-frame clonotypes and omits some of them. The sample comprises some 140,000 clones, around 90% of which are singletons, and 1.5% to 2% rests with the top ten. The source material was peripheral blood, sampled on day 0 of AZD1222 vaccination. These receptors were taken from an adult in good health.

V gene TRBV14 combines with J gene TRBJ2-7, with D possibly being TRBD2 (5 bases). There are 15 residues in the CDR3. The germline gives CDR1 SGHDN, CDR2 FVKESK. Between the trimmed V and J ends, which lost 1 base and 3 bases, there was a span of 13 bases. CDR3 bases: TGTGCCAGCAGCCAAGCATTAGGACTGGGCTACGAGCAGTACTTC. Protein product: CASSQALGLGYEQYF.

Of note for this clone: A junction end diverges from the germline sequence, so it may reflect a read error. The chain couples TRBV6-1 to TRBJ2-7; D remains unclear. The CDR3 is made up of 11 amino acids. Per the germline V gene, CDR1 is MNHNS and CDR2 is SASEGT. CDR3 residues: CASSELGSTTF. CDR3 nucleotides: TGTGCCAGCAGTGAATTAGGCAGCACAACCTTC.

The chain uses TRBV27 and TRBJ1-2; no clear D. The V gene lost 5 bases and the J gene lost 0 bases, with 7 bases spanning the gap. Germline CDR1 MNHEY, CDR2 SMNVEV (reference sequence). The CDR3 consists of 13 residues. CDR3: CASSAYPNYGYTF. The CDR3 coding sequence is TGTGCCAGCAGTGCATACCCTAACTATGGCTACACCTTC.

The chain uses TRBV5-6 and TRBJ2-3, with D possibly being TRBD1 (6 bases). Trimming took off 4 bases at V and 2 bases at J, with 17 bases between the two ends. Germline V CDR1 and CDR2: SGHDT, YYEEEE. The CDR3 covers 16 residues. The CDR3 coding sequence is TGTGCCAGCAGCCTCAGGGGCCCCTATAACACAGATACGCAGTATTTT. The encoded protein is CASSLRGPYNTDTQYF.

This rearrangement joins TRBV7-9 to TRBJ2-1; 9 positions agree with TRBD1. The germline CDR1 and CDR2 sequences are SEHNR and FQNEAQ (reference sequence). This CDR3 is 15 amino acids long. V lost 4 bases to trimming and J lost 4 bases; unmatched junction nucleotides: 5. In DNA, the CDR3 is TGTGCCAGCAGCTCAACAGGGGGCAGGTACAATGAGCAGTTCTTC. Protein sequence: CASSSTGGRYNEQFF.

The chain uses TRBV7-6 and TRBJ2-2; TRBD2 is a possible D gene (6 bases). This CDR3 has 17 residues. CDR1 and CDR2 (germline): SGHVS, FNYEAQ. With 4 bases removed from V and 0 bases from J, the gap between germline ends came to 15 bases. CDR3 sequence reads: CASSSRRATANTGELFF. The CDR3 region has the DNA TGTGCCAGCAGCTCAAGGAGGGCTACCGCGAACACCGGGGAGCTGTTTTTT.

This chain links TRBV28 with TRBJ1-2; D remains unclear. Trimming cost V 6 bases and J 4 bases, with 15 bases left between them. The germline V gene encodes CDR1 MDHEN and CDR2 SYDVKM. CDR3 size: 14 residues. As DNA, the CDR3 is TGTGCCAGCAGCCTTCTCCGGGGATTCTATGGCTACACCTTC. Amino acids: CASSLLRGFYGYTF.

This clone was counted only a few times. The chain uses TRBV5-1 and TRBJ1-6, with a tentative D call TRBD1 (5 bases). V lost 2 bases to trimming and J lost 5 bases, with 14 bases between them. CDR1 and CDR2 from the germline V gene are SGHRS and YFSETQ. This CDR3 comprises 16 residues. CDR3 nucleotides: TGCGCCAGCAGCTTCCAGGGTTCCGGAGATAATTCACCCCTCCACTTT. Protein sequence: CASSFQGSGDNSPLHF. Drawing the rest from reference TRBV5-1 and TRBJ1-6, the complete variable domain is KAGVTQTPRYLIKTRGQQVTLSCSPISGHRSVSWYQQTPGQGLQFLFEYFSETQRNKGNFPGRFSGRQFSNSRSEMNVSTLELGDSALYLCASSFQGSGDNSPLHFGNGTRLTVT.

The rearrangement links TRBV30 to TRBJ1-1, with a tentative D call TRBD1 (6 bases). Germline V gene data show CDR1 as GTSNPN and CDR2 as SVGIG (reference sequence). CDR3 length: 10 residues. V lost 7 bases and J lost 10, with 13 bases in between. This CDR3 reads CASQGLGAFF. In DNA form, the CDR3 reads TGTGCCTCACAGGGTCTAGGAGCTTTCTTT.

The chain is built from TRBV5-1 and TRBJ2-6; 9 bases are shared with TRBD1. Germline CDR1 and CDR2: SGHRS and YFSETQ. With 4 bases clipped from V and 0 bases from J, the junction kept 2 bases outside the gene matches. This CDR3 is 16 amino acids long. CDR3 amino acids: CASSGTGYSGANVLTF. The CDR3 DNA reads as TGCGCCAGCAGCGGGACAGGGTACTCTGGGGCCAACGTCCTGACTTTC.

CDR3 protein: CASREIAGTSYNEQFF. CDR3 sequence (DNA): TGTGCCAGCAGGGAAATAGCGGGTACCTCCTACAATGAGCAGTTCTTC. The rearrangement joins TRBV6-4 to TRBJ2-1; 7 bases line up with TRBD2. The CDR3 is 16 residues long. Germline V CDR1 and CDR2: MRHNA, SNTAGT. V shed 6 bases and J 0 bases; nucleotides not matched to a gene: 8.

This clone has just a few counts. The gene calls are TRBV6-5 and TRBJ1-2; D not certain. This CDR3 has 16 amino acids. Deletions cut 3 bases from V and 2 bases from J, with 16 bases between. CDR1 MNHEY and CDR2 SVGAGI come from the germline V gene. CDR3 bases: TGTGCCAGCAGTTATAGAACCGCGGGCTGGAACTATGGCTACACCTTC. Its translation is CASSYRTAGWNYGYTF.

This chain uses TRBV4-1 with TRBJ1-2; D perhaps matches TRBD1 (6 bases). This CDR3 has 16 residues. Per the germline V gene, CDR1 is MGHRA and CDR2 is YSYEKL. The V gene lost 1 base and the J gene lost 2 bases, with 14 bases spanning the gap. The CDR3 DNA reads as TGCGCCAGCAGCCAAGGGGGAGGGGGACGGAACTATGGCTACACCTTC. Translating it yields CASSQGGGGRNYGYTF.

The chain is built from TRBV3-1 (or the pseudogene TRBV3-2) and TRBJ1-3; D is ambiguous. The CDR3 has 16 residues. CDR1 and CDR2 from the germline V gene are LGHDT and YNNKEL (reference sequence). Trimming took off 1 base at V and 0 bases at J, with 10 bases between the two ends. CDR3 loop: CASSQAGLFSGNTIYF. The CDR3 DNA reads as TGTGCCAGCAGCCAAGCCGGGCTTTTCTCTGGAAACACCATATATTTT.